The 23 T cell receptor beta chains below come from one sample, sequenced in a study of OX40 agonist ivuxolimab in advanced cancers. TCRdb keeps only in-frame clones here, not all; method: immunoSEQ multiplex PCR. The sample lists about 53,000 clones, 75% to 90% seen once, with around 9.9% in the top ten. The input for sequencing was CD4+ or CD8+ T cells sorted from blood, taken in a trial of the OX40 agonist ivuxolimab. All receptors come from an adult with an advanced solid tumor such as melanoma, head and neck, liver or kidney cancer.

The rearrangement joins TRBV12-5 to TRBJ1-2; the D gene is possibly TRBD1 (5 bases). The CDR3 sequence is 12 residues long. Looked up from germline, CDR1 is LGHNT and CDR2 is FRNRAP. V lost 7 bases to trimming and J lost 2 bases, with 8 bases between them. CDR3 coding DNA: TGTGCTAGTGCCACAGGAAACTATGGCTACACCTTC. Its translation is CASATGNYGYTF.

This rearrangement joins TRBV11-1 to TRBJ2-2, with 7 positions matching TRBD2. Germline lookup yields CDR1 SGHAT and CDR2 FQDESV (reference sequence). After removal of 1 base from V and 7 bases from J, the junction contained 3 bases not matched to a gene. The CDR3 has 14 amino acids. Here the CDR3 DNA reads TGTGCCAGCAGCTTAGACCGGACTAGCGGGGAGCTGTTTTTT. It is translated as CASSLDRTSGELFF.

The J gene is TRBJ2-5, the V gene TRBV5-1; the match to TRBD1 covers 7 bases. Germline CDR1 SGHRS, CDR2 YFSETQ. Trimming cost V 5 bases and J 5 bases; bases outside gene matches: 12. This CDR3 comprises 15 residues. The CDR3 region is CASSPEGAGWETQYF. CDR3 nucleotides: TGCGCCAGCAGTCCCGAGGGGGCAGGGTGGGAGACCCAGTACTTC.

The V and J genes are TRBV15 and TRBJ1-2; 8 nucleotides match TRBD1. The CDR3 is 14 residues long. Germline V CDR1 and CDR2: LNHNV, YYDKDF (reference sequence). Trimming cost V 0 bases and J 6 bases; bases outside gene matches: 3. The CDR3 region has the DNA TGTGCCACCAGCAGAGAGACAGGGGCGAATGGCTACACCTTC. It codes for CATSRETGANGYTF. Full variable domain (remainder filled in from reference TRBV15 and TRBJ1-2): DAMVIQNPRYQVTQFGKPVTLSCSQTLNHNVMYWYQQKSSQAPKLLFHYYDKDFNNEADTPDNFQSRRPNTSFCFLDIRSPGLGDTAMYLCATSRETGANGYTFGSGTRLTVV.

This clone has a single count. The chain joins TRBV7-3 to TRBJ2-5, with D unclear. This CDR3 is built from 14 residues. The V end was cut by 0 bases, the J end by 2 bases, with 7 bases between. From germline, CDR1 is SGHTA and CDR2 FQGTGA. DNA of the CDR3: TGTGCCAGCAGCTTAACTGGGTGGCAAGAGACCCAGTACTTC. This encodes CASSLTGWQETQYF. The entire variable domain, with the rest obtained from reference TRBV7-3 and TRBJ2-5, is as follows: GAGVSQTPSNKVTEKGKYVELRCDPISGHTALYWYRQSLGQGPEFLIYFQGTGAADDSGLPNDRFFAVRPEGSVSTLKIQRTERGDSAVYLCASSLTGWQETQYFGPGTRLLVL.

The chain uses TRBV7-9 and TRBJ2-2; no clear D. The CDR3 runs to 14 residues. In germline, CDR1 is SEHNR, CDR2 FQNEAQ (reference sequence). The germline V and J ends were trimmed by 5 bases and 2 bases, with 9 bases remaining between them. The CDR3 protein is CASSRDSNTGELFF. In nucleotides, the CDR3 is TGTGCCAGCAGCCGTGACTCAAACACCGGGGAGCTGTTTTTT.

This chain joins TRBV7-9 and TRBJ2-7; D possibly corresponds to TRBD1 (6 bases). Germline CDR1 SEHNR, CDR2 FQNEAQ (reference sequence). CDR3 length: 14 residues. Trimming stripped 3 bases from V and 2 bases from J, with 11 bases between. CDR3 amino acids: CASSLGTFPYEQYF. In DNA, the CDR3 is TGTGCCAGCAGCTTGGGGACATTCCCCTACGAGCAGTACTTC.

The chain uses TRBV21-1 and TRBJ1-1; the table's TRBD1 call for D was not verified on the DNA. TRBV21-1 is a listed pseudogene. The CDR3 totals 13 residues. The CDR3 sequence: CASSKDRGAEAFF. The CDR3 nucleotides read TGTGCCAGCAGCAAAGACAGGGGCGCTGAAGCTTTCTTT.

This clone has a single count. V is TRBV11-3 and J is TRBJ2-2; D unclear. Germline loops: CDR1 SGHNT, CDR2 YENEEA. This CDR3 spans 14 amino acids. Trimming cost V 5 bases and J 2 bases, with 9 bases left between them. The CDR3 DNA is TGTGCCAGCAGCCTGGCTAGAAACACCGGGGAGCTGTTTTTT. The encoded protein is CASSLARNTGELFF.

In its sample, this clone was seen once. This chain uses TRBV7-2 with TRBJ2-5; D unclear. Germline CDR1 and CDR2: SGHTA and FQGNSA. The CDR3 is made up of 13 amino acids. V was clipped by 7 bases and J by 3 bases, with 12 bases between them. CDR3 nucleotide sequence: TGTGCCAGCACTCAGTTTGGGAAAGAGACCCAGTACTTC. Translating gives CASTQFGKETQYF.

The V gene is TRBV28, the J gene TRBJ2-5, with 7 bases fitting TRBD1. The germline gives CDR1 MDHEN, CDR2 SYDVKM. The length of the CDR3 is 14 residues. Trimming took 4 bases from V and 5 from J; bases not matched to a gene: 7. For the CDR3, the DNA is TGTGCCAGCAGTTCCCCGACAGGGTACGAGACCCAGTACTTC. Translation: CASSSPTGYETQYF.

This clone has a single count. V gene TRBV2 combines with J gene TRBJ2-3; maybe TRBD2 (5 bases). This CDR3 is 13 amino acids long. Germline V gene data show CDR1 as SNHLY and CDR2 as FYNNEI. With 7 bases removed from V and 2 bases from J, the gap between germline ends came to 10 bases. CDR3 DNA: TGTGCCAGCAAGACTAACCCCACAGATACGCAGTATTTT. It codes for CASKTNPTDTQYF.

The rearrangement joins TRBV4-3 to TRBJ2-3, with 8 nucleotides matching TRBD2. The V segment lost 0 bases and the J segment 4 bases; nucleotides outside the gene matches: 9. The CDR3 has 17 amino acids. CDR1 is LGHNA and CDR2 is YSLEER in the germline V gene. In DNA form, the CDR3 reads TGCGCCAGCAGCCAAGATCAGGCTAGCGGGCCCGCAGATACGCAGTATTTT. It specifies CASSQDQASGPADTQYF.

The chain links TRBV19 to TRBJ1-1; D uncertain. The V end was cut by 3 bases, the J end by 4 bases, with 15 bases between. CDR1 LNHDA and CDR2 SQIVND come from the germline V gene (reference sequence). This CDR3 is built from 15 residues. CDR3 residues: CASSIRLGEGTEAFF. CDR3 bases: TGTGCCAGTAGTATCCGGCTTGGGGAGGGCACTGAAGCTTTCTTT.

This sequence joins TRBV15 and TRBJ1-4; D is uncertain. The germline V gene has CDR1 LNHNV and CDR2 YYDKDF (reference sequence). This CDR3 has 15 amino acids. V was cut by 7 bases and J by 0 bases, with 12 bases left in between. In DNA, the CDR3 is TGTGCCACCAATGCGGACCCTGCAACTAATGAAAAACTGTTTTTT. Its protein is CATNADPATNEKLFF.

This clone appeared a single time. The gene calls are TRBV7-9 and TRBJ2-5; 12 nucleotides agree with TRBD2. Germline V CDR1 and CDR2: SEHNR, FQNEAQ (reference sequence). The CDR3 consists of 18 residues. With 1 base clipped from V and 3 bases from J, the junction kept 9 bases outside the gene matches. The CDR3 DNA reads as TGTGCCAGCAGCTTAGGGAACACGGGACTAGCGGGCAAAGAGACCCAGTACTTC. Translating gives CASSLGNTGLAGKETQYF. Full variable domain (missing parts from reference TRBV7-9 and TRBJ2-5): DTGVSQNPRHKITKRGQNVTFRCDPISEHNRLYWYRQTLGQGPEFLTYFQNEAQLEKSRLLSDRFSAERPKGSFSTLEIQRTEQGDSAMYLCASSLGNTGLAGKETQYFGPGTRLLVL.

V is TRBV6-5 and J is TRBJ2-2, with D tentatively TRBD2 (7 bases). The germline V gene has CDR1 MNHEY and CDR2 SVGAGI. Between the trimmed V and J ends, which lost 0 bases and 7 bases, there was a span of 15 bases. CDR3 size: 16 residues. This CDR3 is CASSYSRGTIGGELFF. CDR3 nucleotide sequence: TGTGCCAGCAGTTACTCGAGGGGGACTATTGGCGGGGAGCTGTTTTTT.

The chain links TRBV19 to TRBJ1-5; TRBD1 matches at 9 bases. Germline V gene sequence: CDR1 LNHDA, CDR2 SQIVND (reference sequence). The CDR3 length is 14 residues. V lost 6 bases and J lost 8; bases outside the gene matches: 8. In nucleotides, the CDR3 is TGTGCCAGTAGCCGGGACAGGGTTTTTGAGCCCCAGCATTTT. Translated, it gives CASSRDRVFEPQHF.

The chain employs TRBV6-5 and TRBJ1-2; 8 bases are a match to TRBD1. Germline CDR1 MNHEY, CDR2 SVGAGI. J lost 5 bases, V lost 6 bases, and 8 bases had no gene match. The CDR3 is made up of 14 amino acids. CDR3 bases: TGTGCCAGCAGCCGGGGACAGGACCGATATGGCTACACCTTC. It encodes CASSRGQDRYGYTF.

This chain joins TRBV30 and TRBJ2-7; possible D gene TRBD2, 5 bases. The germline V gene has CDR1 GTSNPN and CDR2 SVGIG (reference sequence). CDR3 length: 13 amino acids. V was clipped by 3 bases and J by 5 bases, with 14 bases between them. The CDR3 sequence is CAWSEGLEHEQYF. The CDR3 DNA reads TGTGCCTGGAGCGAAGGACTTGAGCACGAGCAGTACTTC.

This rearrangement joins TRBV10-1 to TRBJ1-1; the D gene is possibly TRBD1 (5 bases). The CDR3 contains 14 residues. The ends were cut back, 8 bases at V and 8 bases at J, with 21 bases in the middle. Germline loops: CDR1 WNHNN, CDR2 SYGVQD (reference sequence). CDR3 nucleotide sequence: TGCGCCAGCTCTGCGTCCCGGGGACCCACCGAAGCTTTCTTT. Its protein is CASSASRGPTEAFF.

The CDR3 coding sequence is TGCGCCAGCAGCCCGGGGACCGATGGAAACACCATATATTTT. Translation: CASSPGTDGNTIYF. This chain joins TRBV5-1 and TRBJ1-3; D is perhaps TRBD1 (5 bases). The CDR3 runs to 14 residues. Germline V gene lookup returns CDR1 SGHRS and CDR2 YFSETQ. Trimming took 4 bases from V and 3 from J, leaving 11 bases between them.

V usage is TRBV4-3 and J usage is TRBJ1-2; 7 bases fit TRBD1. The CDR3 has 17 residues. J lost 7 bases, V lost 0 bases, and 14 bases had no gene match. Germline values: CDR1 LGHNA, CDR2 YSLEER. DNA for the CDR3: TGCGCCAGCAGCCAAGATTACTCCACAGGGGCAGTGGGTGGCTACACCTTC. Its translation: CASSQDYSTGAVGGYTF.